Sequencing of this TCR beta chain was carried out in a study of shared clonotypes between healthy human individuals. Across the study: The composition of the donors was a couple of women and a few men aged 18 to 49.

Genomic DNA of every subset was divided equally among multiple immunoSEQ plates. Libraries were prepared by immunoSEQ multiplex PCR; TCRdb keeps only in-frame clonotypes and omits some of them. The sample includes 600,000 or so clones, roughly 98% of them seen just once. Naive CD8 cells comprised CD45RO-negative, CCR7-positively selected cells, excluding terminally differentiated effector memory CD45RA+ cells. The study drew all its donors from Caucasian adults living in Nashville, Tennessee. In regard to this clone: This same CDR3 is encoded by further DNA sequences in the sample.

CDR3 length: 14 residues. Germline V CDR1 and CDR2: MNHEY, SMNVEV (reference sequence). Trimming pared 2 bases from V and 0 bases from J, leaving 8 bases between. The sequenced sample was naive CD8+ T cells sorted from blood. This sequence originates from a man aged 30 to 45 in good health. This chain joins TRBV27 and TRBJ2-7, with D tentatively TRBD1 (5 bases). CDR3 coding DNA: TGTGCCAGCAGTTTAAAGGGGTCCTCCTACGAGCAGTACTTC. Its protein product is CASSLKGSSYEQYF.